These T cell receptor beta chains were read from a single sample in a study of technical replicates of blood from a handful of donors. The table came from immunoSEQ multiplex PCR; TCRdb's copy has only in-frame clones and leaves some out. The repertoire holds about 98,000 clones, with 90% to 96% as singletons. Material for sequencing was T cells isolated from PBMCs. These receptors originate from a human donor in good health. Each CDR3 is given with its conserved first and last residue. A D gene is named only where the DNA matches it firmly. Clone size is stated in some rows and not others, as once, few, many or a class when expanded.

V gene	clone size	J gene	D gene	CDR3 protein	CDR3 DNA
TRBV4-1	NA	TRBJ2-4	TRBD2	CASSQVGGLAGESAKNIQYF	TGCGCCAGCAGCCAAGTGGGGGGACTAGCGGGAGAGTCGGCCAAAAACATTCAGTACTTC
TRBV5-4	NA	TRBJ2-7	TRBD1	CASSLRQGLSDEQYF	TGTGCCAGCAGCTTGCGACAGGGGCTTTCGGACGAGCAGTACTTC
TRBV2	NA	TRBJ2-2	TRBD2	CASSEGLANTGELFF	TGTGCCAGCAGTGAGGGACTAGCGAACACCGGGGAGCTGTTTTTT
TRBV7-9	once	TRBJ1-2	TRBD1	CASSKVTGGDGYTF	TGTGCCAGCAGCAAAGTGACAGGGGGGGATGGCTACACCTTC
TRBV7-8	few	TRBJ2-7	TRBD1	CASSRDSRPSYEQYF	TGTGCCAGCAGCCGGGACAGCCGACCCTCCTACGAGCAGTACTTC
TRBV7-9	once	TRBJ1-4	NA	CASSFRTEHNEKLFF	TGTGCCAGCAGCTTTAGGACAGAACATAATGAAAAACTGTTTTTT
TRBV7-9	NA	TRBJ2-7	TRBD2	CASSWDGGGSSYEQYF	TGTGCCAGCAGTTGGGACGGGGGGGGCAGCTCCTACGAGCAGTACTTC
TRBV4-1	once	TRBJ2-1	NA	CASSHLRLANEQFF	TGCGCCAGCAGCCATCTTAGGCTAGCGAACGAGCAGTTCTTC
TRBV19	NA	TRBJ2-3	TRBD1	CASSDDRGGTDTQYF	TGTGCCAGTAGCGACGACAGGGGTGGGACAGATACGCAGTATTTT
TRBV6-1	NA	TRBJ1-4	TRBD1	CASKTGGNNEKLFF	TGTGCCAGCAAAACAGGGGGCAATAATGAAAAACTGTTTTTT
TRBV30	NA	TRBJ1-2	TRBD1	CAWEKIRDRRFVDYGYTF	TGTGCCTGGGAGAAAATCCGGGACAGGAGGTTCGTTGACTATGGCTACACCTTC
TRBV11-2	NA	TRBJ1-1	NA	CASSLYSVEAFF	TGTGCCAGCAGCTTATATTCGGTGGAAGCTTTCTTT
TRBV29-1	NA	TRBJ2-3	TRBD2	CSVDVAGRHTDTQYF	TGCAGCGTTGATGTAGCGGGAAGACACACAGATACGCAGTATTTT
TRBV7-7	NA	TRBJ2-5	NA	CASSFWGRQETQYF	TGTGCCAGCAGCTTTTGGGGGAGGCAAGAGACCCAGTACTTC
TRBV11-3	NA	TRBJ2-7	TRBD2	CASSSGGVEQYF	TGTGCCAGCAGCTCGGGGGGGGTCGAGCAGTACTTC
TRBV4-2	NA	TRBJ2-7	NA	CASSQHRSNEQYF	TGTGCCAGCAGCCAACATCGAAGCAACGAGCAGTACTTC
TRBV5-8	NA	TRBJ1-1	NA	CASSFQAWGGREAFF	TGTGCCAGCAGCTTTCAAGCTTGGGGGGGCCGCGAAGCTTTCTTT
TRBV19	NA	TRBJ2-5	NA	CASMAARQQETQYF	TGTGCCAGTATGGCGGCGAGACAGCAAGAGACCCAGTACTTC
TRBV14	NA	TRBJ1-2	TRBD1	CASSQRQGREGYTF	TGTGCCAGCAGCCAAAGACAGGGAAGGGAGGGCTACACCTTC
TRBV28	NA	TRBJ2-1	TRBD1	CASSSPGQGYNEQFF	TGTGCCAGCAGTTCTCCGGGACAGGGTTACAATGAGCAGTTCTTC
TRBV4-1	NA	TRBJ1-1	TRBD1	CASSRQGKNTEAFF	TGCGCCAGCAGCCGACAGGGGAAGAACACTGAAGCTTTCTTT
TRBV7-9	NA	TRBJ2-1	TRBD1	CASSDGDRGQLTYNEQFF	TGTGCCAGCAGCGACGGAGACAGGGGACAGCTGACCTACAATGAGCAGTTCTTC
TRBV9	NA	TRBJ2-1	NA	CASSLGTASNEQFF	TGTGCCAGCAGCTTAGGGACTGCTTCCAATGAGCAGTTCTTC
TRBV27	NA	TRBJ2-1	NA	CASSLGQNPNNEQFF	TGTGCCAGCAGTTTAGGGCAAAACCCCAACAATGAGCAGTTCTTC
TRBV11-2	NA	TRBJ1-2	NA	CASSPGANYGYTF	TGTGCCAGCAGCCCCGGTGCTAACTATGGCTACACCTTC
TRBV13	NA	TRBJ2-2	NA	CASSLVTSGKANTGELFF	TGTGCCAGCAGCTTAGTGACATCCGGAAAAGCGAACACCGGGGAGCTGTTTTTT
TRBV15	NA	TRBJ1-2	NA	CATSRGGQNYGYTF	TGTGCCACCAGCAGAGGTGGGCAAAACTATGGCTACACCTTC
TRBV6-5	NA	TRBJ2-7	NA	CASSPLSSYEQYF	TGTGCCAGCAGTCCTCTTAGCTCCTACGAGCAGTACTTC
TRBV10-1	NA	TRBJ2-7	NA	CASSPGAANEQYF	TGCGCCAGTAGCCCGGGAGCAGCTAACGAGCAGTACTTC
TRBV10-3	once	TRBJ1-5	NA	CAVNRGGVDQPQHF	TGTGCCGTGAACCGGGGGGGGGTTGATCAGCCCCAGCATTTT
TRBV4-1	NA	TRBJ2-7	NA	CASSQVTGVRSPYEQYF	TGCGCCAGCAGCCAAGTAACCGGGGTTAGATCCCCCTACGAGCAGTACTTC
TRBV5-6	NA	TRBJ1-6	TRBD1	CASSPYDRGAYNSPLHF	TGTGCCAGCAGCCCGTACGACAGGGGTGCCTATAATTCACCCCTCCACTTT
TRBV18	NA	TRBJ1-4	NA	CASSPDSTREKLFF	TGTGCCAGCTCACCAGATTCCACTCGTGAAAAACTGTTTTTT
TRBV29-1	NA	TRBJ1-1	NA	CSVDNSYEAFF	TGCAGCGTTGACAATAGCTATGAAGCTTTCTTT
TRBV7-9	NA	TRBJ1-3	NA	CASSLQGSGNTIYF	TGTGCCAGCAGCTTACAGGGTTCTGGAAACACCATATATTTT
TRBV19	NA	TRBJ1-5	NA	CASSTVFQGNQPQHF	TGTGCCAGTAGTACGGTCTTTCAGGGCAATCAGCCCCAGCATTTT
TRBV5-1	NA	TRBJ2-7	TRBD2	CASSFEREVSEQYF	TGCGCCAGCAGCTTTGAGCGGGAGGTTAGCGAGCAGTACTTC
TRBV10-1	NA	TRBJ2-1	NA	CASSENPHALFF	TGCGCCAGCAGTGAGAATCCGCACGCGTTGTTCTTC
TRBV7-2	NA	TRBJ2-1	TRBD2	CASSSTSGSRVEQFF	TGTGCCAGCAGCTCGACTAGCGGGAGCAGAGTTGAGCAGTTCTTC
TRBV4-1	NA	TRBJ2-2	NA	CASSHMLAKSYGELFF	TGCGCCAGCAGCCATATGTTAGCTAAGTCTTATGGGGAGCTGTTTTTT
TRBV15	NA	TRBJ1-2	TRBD1	CATSRDRSGGLYYGYTF	TGTGCCACCAGCAGAGATCGGTCAGGGGGCCTCTACTATGGCTACACCTTC
TRBV7-9	NA	TRBJ2-1	TRBD1	CASSLGQGGSYNEQFF	TGTGCCAGCAGCTTAGGACAGGGGGGCTCCTACAATGAGCAGTTCTTC
TRBV30	NA	TRBJ1-1	NA	CAWTGGRNTEAFF	TGTGCCTGGACGGGGGGTAGGAACACTGAAGCTTTCTTT
TRBV7-8	NA	TRBJ2-1	NA	CASSFSPVTQFF	TGTGCCAGCAGCTTTAGTCCGGTCACCCAGTTCTTC
TRBV28	NA	TRBJ2-5	TRBD2	CASSLGLAWETQYF	TGTGCCAGCAGTTTGGGACTAGCGTGGGAGACCCAGTACTTC
TRBV7-9	NA	TRBJ2-5	NA	CASSRPTGIQETQYF	TGTGCCAGCAGCCGACCCACAGGGATCCAAGAGACCCAGTACTTC
TRBV18	once	TRBJ1-2	NA	CASSEGGLDYGYTF	TGTGCCAGCTCAGAAGGTGGGCTGGACTATGGCTACACCTTC
TRBV7-9	NA	TRBJ2-1	TRBD2	CASSQVLGTSAYNEQFF	TGTGCCAGCAGCCAAGTCCTGGGGACTAGCGCCTACAATGAGCAGTTCTTC
TRBV15	NA	TRBJ2-1	NA	CATSRERSPRSEQFF	TGTGCCACCAGCAGAGAGCGTAGCCCGAGAAGTGAGCAGTTCTTC